The entry below describes one TCR beta chain. This clonotype came up many times. The antigen this receptor binds is unknown. Base quality data are lacking; no much larger clone is found one base away. Inclusive of the bounding cysteine and phenylalanine, the CDR3 is 16 residues long. The entry retains the CDR3 DNA only, 48 bases that are in frame from base 1. Via the germline V gene (reference sequence), CDR1 is MNHEY and CDR2 SMNVEV. V loses 2 bases at its end and J loses 6 bases; junction bases beyond the gene matches: 7. The record originates from a study of neurological immune-mediated disorders (dated by TCRdb to between 2018 and 2021). At the level of the whole study: Among the approximately 35 multiple sclerosis patients, relapsing-remitting MS was present in 31 and secondary progressive MS was present in 3. Using UMI-based sequencing, the study compared peripheral blood TCR-beta repertoires from patients with HTLV-I-associated myelopathy (HAM/TSP), patients with multiple sclerosis, and healthy controls. The 90 to 120 TCR-beta libraries covered PBMC samples along with longitudinal samples, technical triplicates, and paired sorted CD4+ and CD8+ T-cell subsets. The cohort included roughly 71 subjects: approximately 15 with HAM/TSP, roughly 34 with multiple sclerosis, and some 20 healthy controls. Overall study outcomes, separate from this receptor: Phylogenetic analysis grouped repertoires from 18 of 34 MS patients into a cluster of related CDR3 sequences, suggesting a possible repertoire-level signature. No identical CDR3 amino acid sequences were shared among expanded clones across subjects, suggesting private TCR-beta repertoires in all groups. No association of the MS cluster with clinical or MRI features was observed, and the need for larger cohorts was stated by the authors. TCR clonal expansion was highest in HAM/TSP patients and lowest in MS patients, with MS patients falling below even healthy controls.

cDNA was synthesized by template-switch 5'RACE using a primer carrying a 10-nucleotide random unique molecular identifier by which each TCR transcript was tagged. Each sequencing run produced over 180 million TCR-beta sequences covering 15-18 subjects. The RNeasy kit was used to extract total RNA. TCR-beta VDJ regions were amplified with primers for the TCR constant region and the 5'RACE anchor, using the KAPA Real-time Library Amplification kit. A first PCR added sample indexes and Illumina adaptors, after which a second PCR increased the library yield. After Ampure bead purification, the roughly 650 bp TCR product was size-selected on a 2% E-gel SizeSelection system. Before pooling, library quality was checked on a Bioanalyzer, concentration was measured with Qubit, and libraries were quantified with the Kapa Library Quantification kit. Libraries were sequenced paired-end 2 x 150 bp on an Illumina HiSeq 2500. To increase sequence diversity, roughly 25-31% phiX was spiked into each library pool. On the study's bioinformatics: Quality-filtered reads were processed with the UMI-based MiGEC pipeline, which removed over 75% of raw TCR sequences during error correction. VDJ genes were aligned to IMGT germline references, and clonotypes were defined by unique CDR3 amino acid sequence plus V-J genes. VDJtools evaluated clonal expansion, Shannon diversity and CDR3 relatedness (CalcPairwiseDistances, ClusterSamples); CLCbio workbench built phylogenetic trees. Expanded clones were defined as having at least 8 unique UMIs, based on coefficient-of-variation modelling across technical triplicates. TCRdb itself trimmed the public reads at Q25 with fastp, ran MiXCR and retained productive beta chains. Entries are consolidated by CDR3 protein sequence, retaining the most common genes and DNA. These V and J calls rely on TCRdb rather than the paper's analysis. For this sample the table gives 45,000 to 60,000 distinct CDR3 sequences, of which around 2.3% were detected only once. Jointly, the top ten make up approximately 3% of the sample.

Unsorted PBMC libraries were generated from 2 million PBMCs stored in RNAlater at -80 °C until RNA extraction. Multiple sclerosis patients were enrolled in a US clinical protocol evaluating disease progression by magnetic resonance imaging. Peripheral blood was subjected to Ficoll-Hypaque density gradient centrifugation to isolate PBMCs, which were then cryopreserved in liquid nitrogen. Source material: PBMCs. This TCR was recovered from a man aged 50-59 years with multiple sclerosis. The chain was built from TRBV27 and TRBJ2-1; TRBD2 matches 10 bases in the middle. The bases read TGTGCCAGCAGTTTAGCCAAGCGGGGGGGCCTCAATGAGCAGTTCTTC. It is translated as CASSLAKRGGLNEQFF.